The present T cell receptor beta chain was sequenced within a study of OX40 agonist ivuxolimab in advanced cancers. With regard to this clone: Its cognate antigen is unknown.

Generated by immunoSEQ multiplex PCR, the TCRdb table keeps only in-frame clones and is missing some. The sample lists fewer than 65,000 clones, about 90% occurring once. V was pared by 2 bases and J by 4 bases, with 10 bases between. The germline V gene encodes CDR1 SGHRS and CDR2 YFSETQ. CDR3 length equals 14 residues. Findings of the study overall: At doses 0.1 to 3.0 mg/kg, CD4+ and CD8+ clones expanded. Averaged across samples, CD8+ T cells carried more expanded clones than CD4+ did. Among the lowest peripheral clonal expansion occurred in 0.1-3.0 mg/kg partial responders.

The sequence came from an adult with an advanced solid tumor such as melanoma, head and neck, liver or kidney cancer. The rearrangement joins TRBV5-1 to TRBJ2-1, with D tentatively TRBD2 (5 bases). The source material was CD4+ or CD8+ T cells sorted from blood, sampled in a trial of the OX40 agonist ivuxolimab. CDR3 DNA sequence: TGCGCCAGCAGCTTAAGTGACTATTACAATGAGCAGTTCTTC. Translating gives CASSLSDYYNEQFF.